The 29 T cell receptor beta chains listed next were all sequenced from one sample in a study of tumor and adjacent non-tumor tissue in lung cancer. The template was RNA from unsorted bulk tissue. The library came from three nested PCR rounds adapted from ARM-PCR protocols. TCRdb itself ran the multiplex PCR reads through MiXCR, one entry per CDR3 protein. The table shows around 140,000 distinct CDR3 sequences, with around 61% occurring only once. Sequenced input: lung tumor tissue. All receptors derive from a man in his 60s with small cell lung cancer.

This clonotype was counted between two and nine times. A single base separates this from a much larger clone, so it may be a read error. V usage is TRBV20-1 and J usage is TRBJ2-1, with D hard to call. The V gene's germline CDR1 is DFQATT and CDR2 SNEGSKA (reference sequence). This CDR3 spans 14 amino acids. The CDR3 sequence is CGARDGLTYNEQFF. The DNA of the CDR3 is TGCGGTGCTAGAGATGGGCTAACTTACAATGAGCAGTTCTTC.

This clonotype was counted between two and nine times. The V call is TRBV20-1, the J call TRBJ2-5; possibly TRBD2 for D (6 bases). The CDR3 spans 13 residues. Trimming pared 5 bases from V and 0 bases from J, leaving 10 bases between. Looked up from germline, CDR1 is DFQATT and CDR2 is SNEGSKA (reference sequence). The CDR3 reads CSASRGNQETQYF. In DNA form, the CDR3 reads TGCAGTGCTTCACGGGGGAACCAAGAGACCCAGTACTTC.

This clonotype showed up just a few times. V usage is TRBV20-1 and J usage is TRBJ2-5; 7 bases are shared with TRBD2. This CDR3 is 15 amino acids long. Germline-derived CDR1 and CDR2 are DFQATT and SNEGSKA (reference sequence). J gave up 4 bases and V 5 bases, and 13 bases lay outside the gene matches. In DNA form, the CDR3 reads TGCAGTGCTCCGGACCGACGGCGGGGGACAGAGACCCAGTACTTC. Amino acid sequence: CSAPDRRRGTETQYF.

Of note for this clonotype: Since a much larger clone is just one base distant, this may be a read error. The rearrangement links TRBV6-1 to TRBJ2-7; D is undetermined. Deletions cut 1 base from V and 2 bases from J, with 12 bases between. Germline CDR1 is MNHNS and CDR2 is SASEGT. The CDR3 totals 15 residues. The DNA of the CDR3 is TGTGCCAGCAGTGAAGTTTCTTGCCATCCCTACGAGCAGTACGTC. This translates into CASSEVSCHPYEQYV.

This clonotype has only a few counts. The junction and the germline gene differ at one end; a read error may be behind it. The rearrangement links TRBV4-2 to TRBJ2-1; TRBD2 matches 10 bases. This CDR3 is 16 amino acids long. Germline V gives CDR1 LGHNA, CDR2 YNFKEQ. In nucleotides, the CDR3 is TGCGCCAGCAGCCAAGTTTCCAGCGGGAGGGAATTTGATCAGTTCTTC. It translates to CASSQVSSGREFDQFF.

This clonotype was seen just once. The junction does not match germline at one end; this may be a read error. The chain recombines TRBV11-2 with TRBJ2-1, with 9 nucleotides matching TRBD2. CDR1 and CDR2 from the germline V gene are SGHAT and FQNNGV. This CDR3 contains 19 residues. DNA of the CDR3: TGTGCCAACAGCTTAGCGGTGGCGGGAGGGAGTAGGCCCTACAATCAGCAGTTCTTC. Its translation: CANSLAVAGGSRPYNQQFF.

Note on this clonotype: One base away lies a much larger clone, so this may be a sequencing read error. Written as DNA, the CDR3 is TGTGCCAGCAGTTACTCGGCGGAATACCATGGCTACACCTTC. It specifies CASSYSAEYHGYTF. The J gene is TRBJ1-2, the V gene TRBV6-6; D is ambiguous. The V and J ends lost 0 bases and 6 bases respectively, with 11 bases between them. Germline V gives CDR1 MNHNY, CDR2 SVGAGI (reference sequence). The CDR3 sequence is 14 residues long.

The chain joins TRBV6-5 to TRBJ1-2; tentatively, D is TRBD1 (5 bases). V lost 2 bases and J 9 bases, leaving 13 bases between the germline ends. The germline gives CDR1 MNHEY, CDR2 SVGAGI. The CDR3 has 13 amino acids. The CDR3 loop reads CASSYTGVYSYTF. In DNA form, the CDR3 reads TGTGCCAGCAGTTACACAGGAGTTTATAGCTACACCTTC.

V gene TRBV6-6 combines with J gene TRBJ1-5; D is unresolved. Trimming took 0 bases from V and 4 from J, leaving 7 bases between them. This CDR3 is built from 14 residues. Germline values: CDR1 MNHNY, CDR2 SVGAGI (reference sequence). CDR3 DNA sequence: TGTGCCAGCAGTTACTCGTGGAAAAATCAGCCCCAGCATTTT. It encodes CASSYSWKNQPQHF.

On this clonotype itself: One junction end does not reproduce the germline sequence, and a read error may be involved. CDR3 coding DNA: TGTACCAGCAGCTCCCAGGGGGGCGTTTGGTATGCCTACACCTTC. Its translation is CTSSSQGGVWYAYTF. The V and J genes are TRBV12-3 or TRBV12-4 and TRBJ1-2; 7 nucleotides line up with TRBD1. The CDR3 runs 15 residues.

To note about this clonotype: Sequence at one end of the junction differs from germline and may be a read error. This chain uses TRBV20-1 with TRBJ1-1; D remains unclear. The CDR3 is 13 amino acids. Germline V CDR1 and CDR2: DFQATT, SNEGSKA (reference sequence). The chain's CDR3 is CSARTTANTEVFF. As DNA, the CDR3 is TGCAGCGCTAGAACAACAGCTAACACTGAAGTTTTCTTT.

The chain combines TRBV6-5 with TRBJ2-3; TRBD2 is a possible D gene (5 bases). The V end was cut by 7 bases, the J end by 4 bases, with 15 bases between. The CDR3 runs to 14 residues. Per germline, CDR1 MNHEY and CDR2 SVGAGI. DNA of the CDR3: TGTGCCAGCAATAAGATCTCTAGCTCAGATACGCAGTATTTT. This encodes CASNKISSSDTQYF.

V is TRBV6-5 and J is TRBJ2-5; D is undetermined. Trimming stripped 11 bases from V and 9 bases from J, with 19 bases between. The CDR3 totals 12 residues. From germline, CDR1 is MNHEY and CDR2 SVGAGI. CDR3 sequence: CAYRPQDGAQYF. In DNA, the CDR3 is TGTGCCTACAGACCCCAGGATGGTGCCCAGTACTTC.

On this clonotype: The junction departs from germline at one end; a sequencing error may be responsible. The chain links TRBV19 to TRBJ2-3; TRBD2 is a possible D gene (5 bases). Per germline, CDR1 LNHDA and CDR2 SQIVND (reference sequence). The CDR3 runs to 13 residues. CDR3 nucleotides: TGTGCCAATAGTTTTGATAGCGAGGATACGCAGTATTTT. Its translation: CANSFDSEDTQYF.

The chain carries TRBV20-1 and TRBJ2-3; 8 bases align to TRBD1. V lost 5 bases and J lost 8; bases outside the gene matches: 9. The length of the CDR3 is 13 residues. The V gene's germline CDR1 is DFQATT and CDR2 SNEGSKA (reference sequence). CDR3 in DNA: TGCAGTGCTCGGACAGGGCGGACGGTTACGCAGTATTTT. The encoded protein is CSARTGRTVTQYF.

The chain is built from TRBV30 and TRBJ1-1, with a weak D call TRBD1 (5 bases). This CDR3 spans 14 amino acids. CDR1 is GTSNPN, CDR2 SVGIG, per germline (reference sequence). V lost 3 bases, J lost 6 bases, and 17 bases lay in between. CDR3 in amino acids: CAWRKTVSSAEAFF. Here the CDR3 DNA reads TGTGCCTGGAGAAAGACAGTCTCAAGCGCTGAAGCTTTCTTT.

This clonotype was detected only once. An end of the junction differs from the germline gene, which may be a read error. This chain's CDR3 is CSAKRGRIWYNEQLF. CDR3 nucleotide sequence: TGCAGTGCTAAGCGCGGGAGGATCTGGTACAATGAGCAGTTATTC. The chain carries TRBV20-1 and TRBJ2-1; 8 positions match TRBD2. CDR3 length equals 15 residues. CDR1 and CDR2 from the germline V gene are DFQATT and SNEGSKA (reference sequence).

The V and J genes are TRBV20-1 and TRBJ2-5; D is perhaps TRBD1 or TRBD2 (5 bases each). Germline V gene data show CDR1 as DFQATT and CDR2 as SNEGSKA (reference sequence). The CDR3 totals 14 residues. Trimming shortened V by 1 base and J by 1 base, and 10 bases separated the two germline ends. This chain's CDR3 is CSARGGNIQETQYF. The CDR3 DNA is TGCAGTGCTAGAGGGGGGAACATCCAAGAGACCCAGTACTTC.

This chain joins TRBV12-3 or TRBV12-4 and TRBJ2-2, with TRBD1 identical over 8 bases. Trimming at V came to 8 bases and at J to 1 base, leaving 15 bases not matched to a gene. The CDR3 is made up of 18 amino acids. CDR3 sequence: CASSRTGSGAGNTGELFF. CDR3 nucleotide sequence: TGTGCCAGCTCTAGGACAGGGTCTGGTGCGGGGAACACCGGGGAGCTGTTTTTT.

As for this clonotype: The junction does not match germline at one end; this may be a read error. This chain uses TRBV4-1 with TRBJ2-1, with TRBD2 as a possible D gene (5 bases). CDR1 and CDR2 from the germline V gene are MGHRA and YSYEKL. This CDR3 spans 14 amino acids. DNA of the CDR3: TGCACCAGCAGCCTTTCGGCGTCTAGCAATGAGCTGTTCTTC. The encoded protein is CTSSLSASSNELFF.

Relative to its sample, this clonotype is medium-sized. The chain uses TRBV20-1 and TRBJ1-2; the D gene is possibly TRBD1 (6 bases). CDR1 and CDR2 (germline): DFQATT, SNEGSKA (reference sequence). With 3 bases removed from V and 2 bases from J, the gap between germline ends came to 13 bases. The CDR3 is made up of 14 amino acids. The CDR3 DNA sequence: TGCAGTGCTAGCCAATCTACAGGGAACTATGGCTACACCTTC. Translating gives CSASQSTGNYGYTF.

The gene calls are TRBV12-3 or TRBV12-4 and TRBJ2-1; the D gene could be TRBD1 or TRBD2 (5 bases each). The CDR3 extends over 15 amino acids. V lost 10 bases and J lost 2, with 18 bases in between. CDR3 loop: CATHLWGNPYNEQFF. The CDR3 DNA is TGTGCCACCCACTTGTGGGGGAATCCCTACAATGAGCAGTTCTTC.

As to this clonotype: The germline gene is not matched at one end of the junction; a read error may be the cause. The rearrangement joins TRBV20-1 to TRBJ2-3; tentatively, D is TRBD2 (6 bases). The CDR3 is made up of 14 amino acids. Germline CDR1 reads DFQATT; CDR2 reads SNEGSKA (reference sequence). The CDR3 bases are TGCAGTGCTAGCCGGAGCGGGCCTACATATACGCATTATTTT. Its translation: CSASRSGPTYTHYF.

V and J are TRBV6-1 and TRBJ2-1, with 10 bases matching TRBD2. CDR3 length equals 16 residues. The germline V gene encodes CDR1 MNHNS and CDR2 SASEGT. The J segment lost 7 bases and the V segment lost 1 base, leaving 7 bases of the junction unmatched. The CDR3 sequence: CASSEDTLAGRNEQFF. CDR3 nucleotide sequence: TGTGCCAGCAGTGAAGACACACTAGCGGGAAGAAATGAGCAGTTCTTC.

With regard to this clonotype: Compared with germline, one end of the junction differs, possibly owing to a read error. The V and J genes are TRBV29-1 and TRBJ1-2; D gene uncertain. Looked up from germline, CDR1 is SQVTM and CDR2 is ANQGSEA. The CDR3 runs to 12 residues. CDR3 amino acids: CSVESWARGYTF. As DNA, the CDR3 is TGCAGTGTTGAATCGTGGGCGCGGGGCTACACCTTC.

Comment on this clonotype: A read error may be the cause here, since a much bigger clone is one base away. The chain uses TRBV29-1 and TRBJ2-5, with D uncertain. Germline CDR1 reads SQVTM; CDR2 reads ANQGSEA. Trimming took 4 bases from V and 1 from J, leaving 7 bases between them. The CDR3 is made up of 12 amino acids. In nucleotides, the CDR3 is TGCAGCGTTGGAGTAGCCCAAGAGACCCAGTACTTC. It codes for CSVGVAQETQYF.

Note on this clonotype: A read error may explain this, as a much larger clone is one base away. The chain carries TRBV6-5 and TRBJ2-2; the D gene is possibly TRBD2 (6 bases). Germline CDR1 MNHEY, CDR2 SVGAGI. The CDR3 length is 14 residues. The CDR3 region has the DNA TGTGCCAGCAGTTACCAGGGATTAACCGGGGGGCTGTTTTTT. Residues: CASSYQGLTGGLFF.

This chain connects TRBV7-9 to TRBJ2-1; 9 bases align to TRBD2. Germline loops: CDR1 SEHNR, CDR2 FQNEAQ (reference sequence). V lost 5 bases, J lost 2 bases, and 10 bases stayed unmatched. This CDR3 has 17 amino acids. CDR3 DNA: TGTGCCAGCAGCCCTCCGGCTAGCGGGATTACCTACAATGAGCAGTTCTTC. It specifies CASSPPASGITYNEQFF.

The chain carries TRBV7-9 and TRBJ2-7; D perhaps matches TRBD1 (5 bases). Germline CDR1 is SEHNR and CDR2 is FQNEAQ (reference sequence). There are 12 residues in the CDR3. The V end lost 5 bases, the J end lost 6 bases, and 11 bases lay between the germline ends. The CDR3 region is CASSIGHCEQYF. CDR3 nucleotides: TGTGCCAGCAGCATTGGACATTGCGAGCAGTACTTC.